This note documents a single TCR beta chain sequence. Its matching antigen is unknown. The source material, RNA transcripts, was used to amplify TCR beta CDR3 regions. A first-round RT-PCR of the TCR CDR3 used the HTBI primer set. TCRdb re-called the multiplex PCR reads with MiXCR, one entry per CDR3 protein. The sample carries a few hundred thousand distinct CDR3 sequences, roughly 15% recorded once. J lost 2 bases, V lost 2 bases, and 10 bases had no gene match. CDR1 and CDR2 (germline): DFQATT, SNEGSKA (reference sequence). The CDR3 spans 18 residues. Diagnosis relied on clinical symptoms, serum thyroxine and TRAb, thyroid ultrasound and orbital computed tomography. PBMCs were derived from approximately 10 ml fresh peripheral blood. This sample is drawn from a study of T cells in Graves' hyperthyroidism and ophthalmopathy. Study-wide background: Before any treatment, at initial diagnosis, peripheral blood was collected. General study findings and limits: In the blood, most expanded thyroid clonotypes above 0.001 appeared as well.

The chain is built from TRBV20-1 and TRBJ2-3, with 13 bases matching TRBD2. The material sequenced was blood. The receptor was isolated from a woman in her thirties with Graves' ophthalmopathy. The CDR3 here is CSARFPGLAGFLTDTQYF. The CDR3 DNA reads TGCAGTGCTAGATTCCCGGGACTAGCGGGGTTCCTCACAGATACGCAGTATTTT.